The 10 T cell receptor beta chains below come from one sample, sequenced in a study of T-cell reconstitution after alpha-beta-depleted transplantation in children. As it was prepared, the TCRbeta library received unique molecular identifiers. TCRdb reprocessed the PCR reads via MiXCR and lists one record per CDR3 protein. The table includes some 340,000 distinct CDR3 sequences, around a tenth detected once. This material consisted of PBMCs from the stem cell graft donor, taken from the stem cell graft. These receptors were obtained from a human donor who donated a stem cell graft to a child with acute lymphoblastic leukemia.

This clonotype was counted only a few times. V and J are TRBV12-5 and TRBJ1-5; 7 bases match TRBD1. This CDR3 is built from 15 residues. The junction had 7 bases not matched to a gene; V was cut back by 6 bases and J by 2 bases. Germline loops: CDR1 LGHNT, CDR2 FRNRAP. The CDR3 is CASGGFTGGNQPQHF. CDR3 bases: TGTGCTAGTGGGGGTTTTACAGGGGGCAATCAGCCCCAGCATTTT. The variable domain in full, with the rest retrieved from reference TRBV12-5 and TRBJ1-5, is DARVTQTPRHKVTEMGQEVTMRCQPILGHNTVFWYRQTMMQGLELLAYFRNRAPLDDSGMPKDRFSAEMPDATLATLKIQPSEPRDSAVYFCASGGFTGGNQPQHFGDGTRLSIL.

This clonotype has a handful of counts. The V gene is TRBV4-2, the J gene TRBJ2-6; D ambiguous. Trimming shortened V by 0 bases and J by 0 bases, and 9 bases separated the two germline ends. This CDR3 comprises 17 residues. Germline assignment: CDR1 LGHNA and CDR2 YNFKEQ. CDR3 in DNA: TGTGCCAGCAGCCAAGATTGGACCCTCTCTGGGGCCAACGTCCTGACTTTC. Its protein is CASSQDWTLSGANVLTF.

This clonotype was picked up a small number of times. The chain carries TRBV19 and TRBJ2-3; D uncertain. Looked up from germline, CDR1 is LNHDA and CDR2 is SQIVND (reference sequence). The CDR3 consists of 14 residues. V was shortened by 4 bases and J by 2 bases, with 10 bases between the two germline ends. In nucleotides, the CDR3 is TGTGCCAGTAGTACTCTCCAATTCACAGATACGCAGTATTTT. This translates into CASSTLQFTDTQYF.

Only a few counts were recorded for this clonotype. The chain has TRBV19 and TRBJ2-7, with TRBD1 identical over 7 bases. With V trimmed by 2 bases and J by 1 base, 5 bases remained unmatched. The CDR3 extends over 15 amino acids. Germline V gene lookup returns CDR1 LNHDA and CDR2 SQIVND (reference sequence). CDR3 protein: CASSIPLGQSYEQYF. The CDR3 DNA follows: TGTGCCAGTAGTATACCCTTGGGACAGTCCTACGAGCAGTACTTC.

The chain recombines TRBV5-1 with TRBJ2-7, with D perhaps TRBD1 (6 bases). CDR1 SGHRS and CDR2 YFSETQ come from the germline V gene. Trimming pared 0 bases from V and 2 bases from J, leaving 12 bases between. This CDR3 comprises 15 residues. CDR3 sequence (DNA): TGCGCCAGCAGCTTGGCGTGGACAGACGCCTACGAGCAGTACTTC. This encodes CASSLAWTDAYEQYF.

This clonotype was seen a few times. V usage is TRBV5-1 and J usage is TRBJ1-1; D call uncertain. Per germline, CDR1 SGHRS and CDR2 YFSETQ. The ends were cut back, 0 bases at V and 3 bases at J, with 12 bases in the middle. The CDR3 has 15 residues. DNA of the CDR3: TGCGCCAGCAGCTTGGCTCGAATCGGGGACACTGAAGCTTTCTTT. Translated, it gives CASSLARIGDTEAFF.

The rearrangement joins TRBV5-6 to TRBJ2-1; TRBD2 agrees at 14 bases. This CDR3 has 15 amino acids. Looked up from germline, CDR1 is SGHDT and CDR2 is YYEEEE. Losses at the gene ends were 5 bases for V and 8 bases for J; bases not matched to a gene: 6. The CDR3 here is CASRKGLAGVYEQFF. For the CDR3, the DNA is TGTGCCAGCAGGAAGGGACTAGCGGGAGTCTATGAGCAGTTCTTC.

V is TRBV15 and J is TRBJ2-7; weak D call: TRBD1 (6 bases). Germline loops: CDR1 LNHNV, CDR2 YYDKDF (reference sequence). CDR3 length: 17 amino acids. V gave up 0 bases and J gave up 1 base, with 16 bases separating them. CDR3 sequence reads: CATSRDLGAGASYEQYF. CDR3 DNA: TGTGCCACCAGCAGAGATCTGGGTGCAGGGGCATCCTACGAGCAGTACTTC.

This clonotype was picked up a small number of times. The chain is built from TRBV19 and TRBJ1-2; TRBD1 is a possible D gene (6 bases). Germline V lookup: CDR1 LNHDA, CDR2 SQIVND (reference sequence). The CDR3 extends over 14 amino acids. V was cut by 6 bases and J by 2 bases, with 13 bases left in between. In nucleotides, the CDR3 is TGTGCCAGTAGCCCGGGACACCCCAACTATGGCTACACCTTC. It codes for CASSPGHPNYGYTF.

Comment on this clonotype: One junction end disagrees with the germline gene, perhaps due to a read error. The chain carries TRBV5-1 and TRBJ2-3; D is possibly TRBD2 (6 bases). The germline V gene encodes CDR1 SGHRS and CDR2 YFSETQ. The CDR3 has 16 amino acids. CDR3 amino acids: CASSTDIQTSRDTQYF. In DNA, the CDR3 is TGCGCCAGCAGCACGGACATCCAAACTAGCAGAGATACGCAGTATTTT.